This entry concerns a single T cell receptor (beta chain). This sample was taken from a study of blood T cell repertoires in COVID-19. On the study more broadly: The United States, Italy and Spain were the sources of the acute and convalescent COVID-19 samples.

Sequencing used immunoSEQ multiplex PCR; TCRdb keeps in-frame clones, though not all of them. Of about 75,000 clones in the sample, more than 70% were seen once. CDR1 SGHTA and CDR2 FQGNSA come from the germline V gene. Trimming at V came to 5 bases and at J to 5 bases, leaving 11 bases not matched to a gene. CDR3 length: 15 residues. This sequence joins TRBV7-2 and TRBJ2-5; 7 nucleotides match TRBD1. The sequencing sample was made of peripheral blood. This receptor was identified in a woman aged 70-85 years with acute or convalescent COVID-19. CDR3 amino acids: CASSIQTGSEETQYF. The DNA of the CDR3 is TGTGCCAGCAGCATCCAGACAGGGTCCGAGGAGACCCAGTACTTC.